The entry below gives a single TCR beta chain sequence along with its context. Its antigen remains unknown. Germline V CDR1 and CDR2: SGHTA, FQGNSA. Trimming left V 2 bases short and J 0 bases short, with 5 bases between. This CDR3 region has 15 residues. CDR3 and TCR beta VDJ profiling relied on genomic DNA as the template. TCRdb analysed the reads with MiXCR anew, one entry per CDR3 protein. This table holds roughly 200,000 distinct CDR3 sequences, 60% to 80% found once. These data belong to a study of CD8+CD57+ T cells in acquired aplastic anemia. Study context: An average of about 3.4 ug of DNA was obtained from sorted CD4+ and CD8+ cells. General study results and limits: Patients showed no significant difference from controls in CD8+ Simpson's diversity.

CD8+CD57+ cell expansion had been shown by flow cytometry in patients chosen for sequencing. Source material: sorted CD4+, CD8+, or CD8+CD57+ T cells (not recorded which) from PBMCs. This receptor was taken from a human donor with aplastic anemia. The genes are TRBV7-2 and TRBJ2-6; D gene uncertain. CDR3 sequence: CASSLRSSGANVLTF. The DNA of the CDR3 is TGTGCCAGCAGCTTACGCAGCTCTGGGGCCAACGTCCTGACTTTC.